Shown below are 10 T cell receptor beta chains from a single sample sequenced in a study of OX40 agonist ivuxolimab in advanced cancers. The method was the immunoSEQ multiplex PCR assay. TCRdb stores this immuneACCESS table with in-frame sequences only. Part of the clones is absent; in the studies checked, under half of the shortfall reflects unresolved V genes, and no reason is known for the rest. The sample table holds some 60,000 clones, of which approximately 93% were seen once. The top ten clonotypes cover about 19% of the sample. This specimen consisted of CD4+ or CD8+ T cells sorted from blood, obtained in a trial of the OX40 agonist ivuxolimab. These receptors were obtained from an adult with an advanced solid tumor such as melanoma, head and neck, liver or kidney cancer.

The chain has TRBV6-6 and TRBJ2-5; weak D call: TRBD2 (7 bases). The CDR3 loop spans 15 amino acids. Looked up from germline, CDR1 is MNHNY and CDR2 is SVGAGI (reference sequence). The germline V and J ends were trimmed by 2 bases and 2 bases, with 12 bases remaining between them. The CDR3 protein is CASSYGGGQQETQYF. CDR3 DNA sequence: TGTGCCAGCAGTTACGGGGGGGGCCAACAAGAGACCCAGTACTTC.

The chain has TRBV7-9 and TRBJ1-4; D is uncertain. CDR3 length: 18 amino acids. V was pared by 4 bases and J by 0 bases, with 18 bases between. CDR1 SEHNR and CDR2 FQNEAQ come from the germline V gene (reference sequence). The CDR3 DNA reads as TGTGCCAGCAGCTCTAGGACTCCCTCTTATGCAACTAATGAAAAACTGTTTTTT. It codes for CASSSRTPSYATNEKLFF.

The chain combines TRBV2 with TRBJ1-2; the D gene is possibly TRBD1 (5 bases). Germline V lookup: CDR1 SNHLY, CDR2 FYNNEI. This CDR3 region has 13 residues. V lost 5 bases to trimming and J lost 6 bases, with 13 bases between them. CDR3 nucleotides: TGTGCCAGCAGTCCGACTCTGGGGGATGGCTACACCTTC. Residues: CASSPTLGDGYTF.

The V gene is TRBV29-1, the J gene TRBJ2-7; 7 bases match TRBD1. This CDR3 contains 12 residues. Germline CDR1 reads SQVTM; CDR2 reads ANQGSEA. The V gene end was trimmed by 4 bases and the J gene end by 3 bases; junction bases not matched to a gene: 3. CDR3 region: CSVGGTVYEQYF. The DNA for the CDR3 is TGCAGCGTTGGGGGGACAGTCTACGAGCAGTACTTC.

This chain joins TRBV4-1 and TRBJ1-2; 10 nucleotides line up with TRBD1. The germline gives CDR1 MGHRA, CDR2 YSYEKL. The CDR3 extends over 16 amino acids. After removal of 4 bases from V and 6 bases from J, the junction contained 11 bases not matched to a gene. In nucleotides, the CDR3 is TGCGCCAGCAGCCTGGGACAGGGGCCTGGACTAAATGGCTACACCTTC. It is translated as CASSLGQGPGLNGYTF.

This clone was counted a single time. The J gene is TRBJ2-5, the V gene TRBV9; D unresolved. V lost 3 bases and J 2 bases, leaving 17 bases between the germline ends. The length of the CDR3 is 16 residues. Germline CDR1 is SGDLS and CDR2 is YYNGEE. Written as DNA, the CDR3 is TGTGCCAGCAGCGCCACCTTACGAGGTGGGCAAGAGACCCAGTACTTC. It is translated as CASSATLRGGQETQYF.

The rearrangement uses TRBV19 and TRBJ1-2; D is uncertain. CDR3 length equals 16 residues. Trimming removed 5 bases at V and 0 bases at J, with 16 bases between. Looked up from germline, CDR1 is LNHDA and CDR2 is SQIVND (reference sequence). CDR3 in amino acids: CASSSLTGDSNYGYTF. CDR3 sequence (DNA): TGTGCCAGTAGTTCCCTGACGGGCGACTCTAACTATGGCTACACCTTC.

The count of this clone is one. Germline and junction disagree at one end, which may indicate a read error. The chain joins TRBV5-1 to TRBJ2-1; the D is unclear. CDR1 and CDR2 from the germline V gene are SGHRS and YFSETQ. This CDR3 has 16 amino acids. The CDR3 coding sequence is TGCGCCAGCAGCTTTTGGCAGTCGAGCTCCTACAATGAGCGGTTCTTC. Translated, it gives CASSFWQSSSYNERFF.

The chain couples TRBV7-2 to TRBJ2-3; no clear D gene. The germline V gene has CDR1 SGHTA and CDR2 FQGNSA. V was cut by 2 bases and J by 4 bases, with 4 bases left in between. The CDR3 extends over 12 amino acids. The CDR3 nucleotides are TGTGCCAGCAGCTTAAGGGCAGATACGCAGTATTTT. Translated: CASSLRADTQYF.

The chain couples TRBV5-4 to TRBJ2-7; 10 nucleotides line up with TRBD1. Trimming at V came to 4 bases and at J to 4 bases, leaving 5 bases not matched to a gene. The CDR3 runs 14 residues. Per the germline V gene, CDR1 is SGHNT and CDR2 is YYREEE (reference sequence). As DNA, the CDR3 is TGTGCCAGCAGCACGGGACAGGGGTGGTACGAGCAGTACTTC. Amino acid sequence: CASSTGQGWYEQYF.